The 5 T cell receptor beta chains below come from one sample, sequenced in a study of cytomegalovirus exposure and HLA in healthy donors. The PCR had 60 Vbeta and 13 Jbeta primers. Assay: immunoSEQ multiplex PCR; the TCRdb copy retains only in-frame clones and omits some. The sample lists under 200,000 clones, roughly 80% occurring once. The sample comprised PBMCs. The receptors were sampled from a man over 45 in good health and CMV-seronegative.

This chain uses TRBV4-1 with TRBJ2-7, with 9 bases lining up with TRBD2. The length of the CDR3 is 14 residues. V lost 5 bases and J lost 2; bases outside the gene matches: 4. Germline CDR1 and CDR2: MGHRA and YSYEKL. The CDR3 nucleotides read TGCGCCAGCAGCGCGGGGGGGAATGCCTACGAGCAGTACTTC. This encodes CASSAGGNAYEQYF.

The chain recombines TRBV5-6 with TRBJ1-1, with 8 positions matching TRBD1. Per the germline V gene, CDR1 is SGHDT and CDR2 is YYEEEE. Losses at the gene ends were 0 bases for V and 7 bases for J; bases not matched to a gene: 2. The CDR3 is 13 residues long. CDR3 region: CASSLVDRGEAFF. The CDR3 DNA sequence: TGTGCCAGCAGCTTGGTCGACAGGGGTGAAGCTTTCTTT. Filled out from reference TRBV5-6 and TRBJ1-1, the complete variable domain reads DAGVTQSPTHLIKTRGQQVTLRCSPKSGHDTVSWYQQALGQGPQFIFQYYEEEERQRGNFPDRFSGHQFPNYSSELNVNALLLGDSALYLCASSLVDRGEAFFGQGTRLTVV.

The CDR3 region is CASSRQSYGGELFF. DNA for the CDR3: TGTGCCAGCAGCCGACAGTCTTACGGCGGGGAGCTGTTTTTT. The chain employs TRBV7-2 and TRBJ2-2, with D maybe TRBD1 (5 bases). The germline gives CDR1 SGHTA, CDR2 FQGNSA. The CDR3 contains 14 residues. V was cut by 5 bases and J by 7 bases, with 14 bases left in between.

The rearrangement joins TRBV7-2 to TRBJ2-7; D is perhaps TRBD2 (6 bases). Deletions cut 0 bases from V and 3 bases from J, with 12 bases between. The CDR3 spans 15 residues. The germline gives CDR1 SGHTA, CDR2 FQGNSA. CDR3 sequence reads: CASSLAGGNYYEQYF. The CDR3 DNA is TGTGCCAGCAGCTTAGCGGGCGGGAACTACTACGAGCAGTACTTC. Full variable domain (outside the CDR3, taken from reference TRBV7-2 and TRBJ2-7): GAGVSQSPSNKVTEKGKDVELRCDPISGHTALYWYRQSLGQGLEFLIYFQGNSAPDKSGLPSDRFSAERTGGSVSTLTIQRTQQEDSAVYLCASSLAGGNYYEQYFGPGTRLTVT.

CDR3 nucleotide sequence: TGTGCCAGTAGTATTAGTCAGGGTCGTACCTACGAGCAGTACTTC. It encodes CASSISQGRTYEQYF. This sequence joins TRBV19 and TRBJ2-7, with D possibly matching TRBD1 (5 bases). The length of the CDR3 is 15 residues. Trimming left V 3 bases short and J 2 bases short, with 14 bases between. Germline CDR1 and CDR2: LNHDA and SQIVND (reference sequence). The complete variable domain, with remaining parts taken from reference TRBV19 and TRBJ2-7, reads DGGITQSPKYLFRKEGQNVTLSCEQNLNHDAMYWYRQDPGQGLRLIYYSQIVNDFQKGDIAEGYSVSREKKESFPLTVTSAQKNPTAFYLCASSISQGRTYEQYFGPGTRLTVT.